The T cell receptor beta chain under discussion was sequenced for a study of T cell responses to AZD1222 COVID-19 vaccine. Findings and limits, study-wide: Clonal diversity may have been underestimated, and the donors were mostly white British, with more females than males. Repertoire sampling occurred only after the peak T cell response. Reportedly, nearly half the spike-specific TCRs target unmutated variant regions. Along spike, vaccine-associated CD4 TCRs were found throughout, with dominance at 160-218 and 743-854.

CDR1 and CDR2 from the germline V gene are SGHTA and FQGNSA. The CDR3 totals 12 residues. V lost 8 bases and J lost 4, with 11 bases in between. The protocol was immunoSEQ multiplex PCR, while the TCRdb copy is restricted to in-frame clones and leaves out a portion. The repertoire holds about 140,000 clones, with 90% to 95% as singletons. In the case of this clone: Its cognate antigen is unknown.

This rearrangement joins TRBV7-2 to TRBJ2-5; no clear D gene. Specimen: peripheral blood, collected after recovery from COVID-19. The source of this sequence is an adult who had recovered from COVID-19. The CDR3 coding sequence is TGTGCCAGCGCTAGGACGCGAGAGACCCAGTACTTC. Translation gives CASARTRETQYF.